This TCR beta chain was found in a study of T-cell reconstitution after alpha-beta-depleted transplantation in children. This clonotype came up many times. Its antigen is unknown. J gave up 2 bases and V 6 bases, and 3 bases lay outside the gene matches. The CDR3 is 14 amino acids. General study findings and limits: Several hundred expanded graft clones reportedly gave rise to the alpha-beta T cells present about two months after transplant. From newly produced T cells came most of the T-cell counts and diversity one year after transplant.

The TCRbeta library incorporated unique molecular identifiers. TCRdb used MiXCR to reprocess the PCR reads, holding one entry per CDR3 protein. The repertoire has 700,000 to 850,000 distinct CDR3 sequences, around 15% of them found once; the top ten carry approximately 4.5%. This sequence was found in a male patient between 5 and 17 years old who had a stem cell transplant for acute lymphoblastic leukemia, so the T cells may come from the graft donor. Sequencing used PBMCs, mostly from graft donor cells, obtained 360 days after TCRalphabeta/CD19-depleted stem cell transplant. The genes are TRBV12-3 or TRBV12-4 and TRBJ2-1; 8 nucleotides line up with TRBD2. CDR3 amino acids: CASRPSGPYNEQFF. The DNA of the CDR3 is TGTGCCAGCAGGCCTAGCGGGCCCTACAATGAGCAGTTCTTC.